This T cell receptor (beta chain) was obtained from a study of regulatory T cells in long-lasting Graves disease. Background on the study: Patients with new Graves' disease had used antithyroid drugs below 3 months.

Time point of the sample: newly diagnosed GD, antithyroid drugs for less than 3 months. With RNA extracted from PBMCs as input, the TCR library was made. CDR3 regions were amplified by Arm-PCR using iRepertoire HTBI primers to build TCR beta libraries. TCRdb reprocessed the multiplex PCR reads via MiXCR and lists one record per CDR3 protein. The sample contains about 450,000 distinct CDR3 sequences, about 15% of which appear only once. CDR1 MRHNA and CDR2 SNTAGT come from the germline V gene. This CDR3 region has 15 residues. The V end lost 0 bases, the J end lost 4 bases, and 12 bases lay between the germline ends. A few counts support this clonotype. These same data were also listed under a study on T cells in Graves' hyperthyroidism and ophthalmopathy.

The J gene is TRBJ1-2, the V gene TRBV6-4, with D uncertain. The clonotype originates from a woman in her 50s with Graves disease. The material sequenced was peripheral blood mononuclear cells (PBMCs), taken at new diagnosis, from a patient treated with antithyroid drugs. The CDR3 loop is CASSDSPDLSYGYTF. The CDR3, as DNA: TGTGCCAGCAGTGACTCTCCGGACCTCTCCTATGGCTACACCTTC.